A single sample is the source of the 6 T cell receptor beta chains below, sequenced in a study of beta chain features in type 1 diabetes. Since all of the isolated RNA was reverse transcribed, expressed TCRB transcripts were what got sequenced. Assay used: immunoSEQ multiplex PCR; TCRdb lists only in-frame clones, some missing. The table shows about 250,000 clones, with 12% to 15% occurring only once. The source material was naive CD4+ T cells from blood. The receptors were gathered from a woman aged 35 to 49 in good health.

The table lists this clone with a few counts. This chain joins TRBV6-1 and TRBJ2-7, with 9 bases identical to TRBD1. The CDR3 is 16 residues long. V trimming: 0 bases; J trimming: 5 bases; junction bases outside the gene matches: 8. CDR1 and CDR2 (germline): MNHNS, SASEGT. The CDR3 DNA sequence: TGTGCCAGCAGTGAAGCGCTGTCGGGACAGGGCCACGAGCAGTACTTC. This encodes CASSEALSGQGHEQYF.

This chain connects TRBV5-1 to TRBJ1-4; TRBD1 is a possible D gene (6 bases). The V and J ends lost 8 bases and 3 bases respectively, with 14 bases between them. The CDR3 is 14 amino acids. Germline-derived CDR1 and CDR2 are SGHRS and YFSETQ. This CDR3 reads CASRPTGSNEKLFF. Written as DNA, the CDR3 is TGCGCCAGTAGACCTACAGGGTCTAATGAAAAACTGTTTTTT. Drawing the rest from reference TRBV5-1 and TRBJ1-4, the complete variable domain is KAGVTQTPRYLIKTRGQQVTLSCSPISGHRSVSWYQQTPGQGLQFLFEYFSETQRNKGNFPGRFSGRQFSNSRSEMNVSTLELGDSALYLCASRPTGSNEKLFFGSGTQLSVL.

As DNA, the CDR3 is TGCAGCGTTGGTTCCAGGGGTGCCTACGAGCAGTACTTC. Its protein product is CSVGSRGAYEQYF. V and J are TRBV29-1 and TRBJ2-7; D perhaps matches TRBD1 (6 bases). In germline, CDR1 is SQVTM, CDR2 ANQGSEA. CDR3 size: 13 residues. Trimming cost V 4 bases and J 2 bases, with 12 bases left between them.

CDR3 residues: CASRRYSSGGATYNEQFF. The CDR3 nucleotides are TGTGCCAGCAGGCGGTATTCTAGCGGGGGGGCTACTTACAATGAGCAGTTCTTC. The chain combines TRBV11-2 with TRBJ2-1, with 12 positions matching TRBD2. Germline CDR1 SGHAT, CDR2 FQNNGV. V lost 6 bases, J lost 4 bases, and 13 bases stayed unmatched. This CDR3 contains 18 residues.

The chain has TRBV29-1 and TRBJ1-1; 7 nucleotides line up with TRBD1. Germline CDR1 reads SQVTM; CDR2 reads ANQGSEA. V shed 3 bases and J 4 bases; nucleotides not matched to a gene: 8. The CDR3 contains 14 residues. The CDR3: CSVDRQGLATEAFF. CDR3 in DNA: TGCAGCGTTGACAGACAGGGCCTGGCCACTGAAGCTTTCTTT.

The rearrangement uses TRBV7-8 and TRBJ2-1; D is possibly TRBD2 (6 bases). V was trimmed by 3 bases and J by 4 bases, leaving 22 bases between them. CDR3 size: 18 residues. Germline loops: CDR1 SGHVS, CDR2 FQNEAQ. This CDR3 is CASSLVMAGFGLYNEQFF. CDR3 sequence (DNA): TGTGCCAGCAGCTTGGTGATGGCGGGCTTCGGACTATACAATGAGCAGTTCTTC.